This T cell receptor beta chain derives from a study of blood T cell repertoires in COVID-19. Repertoires were generated with immunoSEQ multiplex PCR, while TCRdb's copy carries only in-frame clones and drops some. The data show some 200,000 clones, about 90% seen once. This CDR3 has 13 amino acids. V was trimmed by 5 bases and J by 10 bases, leaving 16 bases between them. CDR1 and CDR2 from the germline V gene are MDHEN and SYDVKM. Sequencing input: peripheral blood. The source of this sequence is a woman aged 70-85 years with acute or convalescent COVID-19. The V and J genes are TRBV28 and TRBJ2-3, with no clear D. The CDR3 protein is CASSMATGPSQYF. The CDR3 coding sequence is TGTGCCAGCAGTATGGCGACTGGCCCTTCGCAGTATTTT.